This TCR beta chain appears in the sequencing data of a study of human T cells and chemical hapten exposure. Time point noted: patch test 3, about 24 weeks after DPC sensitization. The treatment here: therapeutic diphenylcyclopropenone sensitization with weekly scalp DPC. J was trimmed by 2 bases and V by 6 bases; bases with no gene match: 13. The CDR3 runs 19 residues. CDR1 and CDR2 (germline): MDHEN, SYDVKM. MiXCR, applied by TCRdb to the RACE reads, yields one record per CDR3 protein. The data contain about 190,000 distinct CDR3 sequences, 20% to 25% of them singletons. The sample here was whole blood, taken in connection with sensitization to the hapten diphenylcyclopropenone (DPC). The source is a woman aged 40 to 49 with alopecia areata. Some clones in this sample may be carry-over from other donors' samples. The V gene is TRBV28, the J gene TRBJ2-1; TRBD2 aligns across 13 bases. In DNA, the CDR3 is TGTGCCAGCAGCTCCAGGACTAGCGGGAGTGAAGGGGCCTACAATGAGCAGTTCTTC. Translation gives CASSSRTSGSEGAYNEQFF.